The 10 T cell receptor beta chains below come from one sample, sequenced in a study of cytomegalovirus exposure and HLA in healthy donors. With 60 Vbeta and 13 Jbeta primers, the PCR was carried out. Only in-frame clones appear in the TCRdb table, and some are missing; sequencing was by immunoSEQ multiplex PCR. The sample holds fewer than 200,000 clones, about 80% seen once. The sequencing input was PBMCs. Receptors originate from a woman aged 25 to 39 in good health and CMV-seronegative.

This chain connects TRBV18 to TRBJ1-6, with 8 positions matching TRBD1. The germline V gene encodes CDR1 KGHSH and CDR2 LQKENI. This CDR3 comprises 15 residues. The junction had 4 bases not matched to a gene; V was cut back by 2 bases and J by 7 bases. In DNA, the CDR3 is TGTGCCAGCTCACCAGGACAGGGCCAGAATTCACCCCTCCACTTT. Its protein product is CASSPGQGQNSPLHF.

This clone was detected a few times. V is TRBV11-2 and J is TRBJ1-1; a weak D match, TRBD1 (6 bases). The CDR3 has 14 residues. Trimming stripped 6 bases from V and 2 bases from J, with 13 bases between. The germline V gene has CDR1 SGHAT and CDR2 FQNNGV. The CDR3 DNA sequence: TGTGCCAGCAGAAGACCAGGGGCTAACACTGAAGCTTTCTTT. It encodes CASRRPGANTEAFF.

The chain has TRBV19 and TRBJ1-3; D is possibly TRBD1 (5 bases). The CDR3 contains 16 residues. V lost 5 bases to trimming and J lost 5 bases, with 19 bases between them. Germline V CDR1 and CDR2: LNHDA, SQIVND (reference sequence). The CDR3 region is CASSGNHQGLRNTIYF. The CDR3 DNA is TGTGCCAGTAGTGGGAATCATCAGGGATTGAGAAACACCATATATTTT.

Only one count was recorded for this clone. The rearrangement uses TRBV7-9 and TRBJ2-4, with 10 bases lining up with TRBD1. Germline V CDR1 and CDR2: SEHNR, FQNEAQ (reference sequence). This CDR3 is built from 16 residues. Unmatched junction bases numbered 16, after V lost 5 bases and J lost 12 bases. The CDR3, as DNA: TGTGCCAGCAGCAAACGGACAGGGGGAGGTATAGACAGTCAGTACTTC. This encodes CASSKRTGGGIDSQYF.

This chain connects TRBV6-5 to TRBJ1-3, with D unresolved. The length of the CDR3 is 15 residues. Deletions cut 2 bases from V and 0 bases from J, with 8 bases between. Germline V gives CDR1 MNHEY, CDR2 SVGAGI. Here the CDR3 DNA reads TGTGCCAGCAGTTACGCCAGGCCCTCTGGAAACACCATATATTTT. As protein: CASSYARPSGNTIYF.

The chain combines TRBV4-3 with TRBJ2-1; D is possibly TRBD2 (6 bases). The CDR3 has 15 amino acids. Germline CDR1 is LGHNA and CDR2 is YSLEER. The V and J ends lost 0 bases and 3 bases respectively, with 9 bases between them. CDR3 residues: CASSQDQRVYNEQFF. The CDR3 coding sequence is TGCGCCAGCAGCCAAGACCAGCGGGTCTACAATGAGCAGTTCTTC.

The chain joins TRBV27 to TRBJ2-2; 8 bases align to TRBD1. J lost 5 bases, V lost 5 bases, and 7 bases had no gene match. Germline CDR1 is MNHEY and CDR2 is SMNVEV (reference sequence). The CDR3 spans 15 residues. CDR3 residues: CASSPRTGYTGELFF. The CDR3 DNA reads TGTGCCAGCAGTCCCCGGACAGGGTATACCGGGGAGCTGTTTTTT.

V and J are TRBV2 and TRBJ2-3; 8 bases are a match to TRBD2. The trim removed 11 bases at V and 3 bases at J, leaving 10 bases unmatched. CDR1 and CDR2 from the germline V gene are SNHLY and FYNNEI. The CDR3 is 14 amino acids. CDR3 bases: TGTGCCTCGGGGGGGGTGCTCCCGACAGATACGCAGTATTTT. It encodes CASGGVLPTDTQYF.

This rearrangement joins TRBV7-2 to TRBJ2-2, with 9 bases identical to TRBD1. This CDR3 is built from 16 residues. V shed 1 base, J shed 2 bases, and the junction held 2 bases outside the gene matches. Germline V gene data show CDR1 as SGHTA and CDR2 as FQGNSA. CDR3 loop: CASSLVTGGNTGELFF. For the CDR3, the DNA is TGTGCCAGCAGCTTAGTAACAGGGGGCAACACCGGGGAGCTGTTTTTT.

This clone was detected once. The genes are TRBV7-9 and TRBJ1-1, with 7 bases that match TRBD1. Unmatched junction bases numbered 7, after V lost 5 bases and J lost 1 base. There are 15 residues in the CDR3. Germline V gives CDR1 SEHNR, CDR2 FQNEAQ (reference sequence). The CDR3 nucleotides read TGTGCCAGCAGCCCAACCCGGACAGGGAACACTGAAGCTTTCTTT. Protein sequence: CASSPTRTGNTEAFF.